The clone carrying this TCR beta chain has only a few counts. A J-beta primer mix and a sample-barcoded 5' primer were used in a second PCR of about 7 to 12 cycles. MiXCR was run by TCRdb on the 5' RACE reads, yielding one entry per CDR3 protein. The sample lists 1 million or so distinct CDR3 sequences; under 30% were seen once. These data belong to a study of blood T cells in healthy people across ages. Each sample used at least 6 million PBMCs. V shed 4 bases and J shed 7 bases, with 16 bases lying between them. The CDR3 spans 14 residues. Germline V gene sequence: CDR1 SEHNR, CDR2 FQNEAQ (reference sequence). This sample was shared with a second study, whose subject was T cells of mothers and their children.

V is TRBV7-9 and J is TRBJ1-1; possibly TRBD1 for D (5 bases). This TCR was sampled from a girl aged 2-10 years in good health. The sample taken for sequencing was blood. This CDR3 reads CASSSTSGVGEAFF. CDR3 DNA: TGTGCCAGCAGCTCCACGTCGGGGGTCGGTGAAGCTTTCTTT.